The clone carrying this TCR beta chain came up a few times. Antigen unknown. This specimen comes from a study of response to subunit inactivated influenza vaccine. Points from the study as a whole: A suggestion made by the authors is that each seasonal influenza vaccination recruits few new T cells.

TCRdb processed the RT-PCR reads anew with MiXCR; each CDR3 protein has one entry. The repertoire has hundreds of thousands of distinct CDR3 sequences, approximately 14% of them found once; the top ten carry approximately 7.6%. The source is a man aged 50 to 60 who received an inactivated influenza vaccine. The source was PBMCs from blood, collected around 14 days before vaccination.

CDR3: CASSPSLMNTGELFF. The CDR3 DNA follows: TGCGCCAGCAGCCCGTCCCTTATGAACACCGGGGAGCTGTTTTTT. The chain uses TRBV4-3 and TRBJ2-2; the D is unclear. CDR1 and CDR2 (germline): LGHNA, YSLEER. There are 15 residues in the CDR3. The V gene lost 4 bases and the J gene lost 1 base, with 10 bases spanning the gap.